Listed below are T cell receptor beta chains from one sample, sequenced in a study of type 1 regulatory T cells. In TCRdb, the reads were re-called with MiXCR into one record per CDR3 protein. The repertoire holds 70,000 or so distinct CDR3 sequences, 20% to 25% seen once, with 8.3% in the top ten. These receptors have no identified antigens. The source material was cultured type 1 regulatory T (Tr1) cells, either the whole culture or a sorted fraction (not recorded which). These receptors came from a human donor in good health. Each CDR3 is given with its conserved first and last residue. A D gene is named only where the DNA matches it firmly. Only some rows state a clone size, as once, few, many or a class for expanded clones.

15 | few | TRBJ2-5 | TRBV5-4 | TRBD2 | CASNSGTSGMKTQYF | TGTGCCAGCAACTCCGGGACTAGCGGGATGAAGACCCAGTACTTC
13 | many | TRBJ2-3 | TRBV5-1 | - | CASTEMSSDTQYF | TGCGCCAGCACCGAAATGAGTTCAGATACGCAGTATTTT
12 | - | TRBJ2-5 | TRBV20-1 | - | CSVQRPQETQYF | TGCAGTGTCCAACGGCCCCAAGAGACCCAGTACTTC
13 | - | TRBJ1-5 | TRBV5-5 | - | CASSGGPNQPQHF | TGTGCCAGCAGCGGAGGACCGAATCAGCCCCAGCATTTT
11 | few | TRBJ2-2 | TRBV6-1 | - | CAGENTGELFF | TGTGCCGGAGAGAACACCGGGGAGCTGTTTTTT
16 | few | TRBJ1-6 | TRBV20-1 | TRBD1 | CSARHIQGLNNSPLHF | TGCAGTGCTAGGCATATACAGGGGCTAAATAATTCACCCCTCCACTTT
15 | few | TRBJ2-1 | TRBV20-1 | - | CSARKSGSSYNEQFF | TGCAGTGCTAGAAAGAGCGGCAGCTCCTACAATGAGCAGTTCTTC
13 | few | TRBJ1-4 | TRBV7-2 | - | CASSSGAGEKLFF | TGTGCCAGCAGCTCAGGGGCTGGGGAAAAACTGTTTTTT
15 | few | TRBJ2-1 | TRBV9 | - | CASSAGASSYNEQFF | TGTGCCAGCAGCGCAGGGGCGAGCTCCTACAATGAGCAGTTCTTC
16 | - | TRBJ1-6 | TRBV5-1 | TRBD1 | CASSDKTRGGDSPLHF | TGCGCCAGCAGCGATAAGACCAGGGGGGGGGATTCACCCCTCCACTTT
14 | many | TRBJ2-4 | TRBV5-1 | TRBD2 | CASKYGGDKNIQYF | TGCGCCAGCAAATATGGGGGGGACAAAAACATTCAGTACTTC
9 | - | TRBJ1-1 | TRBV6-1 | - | CASSSEAFF | TGTGCCAGCAGCTCTGAAGCTTTCTTT
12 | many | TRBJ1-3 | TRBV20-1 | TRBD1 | CSAQGQGNTIYF | TGCAGTGCCCAGGGACAGGGAAACACCATATATTTT
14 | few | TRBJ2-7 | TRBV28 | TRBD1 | CASSTRQGYYEQYF | TGTGCCAGCAGTACACGACAGGGTTACTACGAGCAGTACTTC
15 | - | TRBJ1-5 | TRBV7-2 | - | CASSLVQGYNQPQHF | TGTGCCAGCAGCTTAGTTCAAGGGTACAATCAGCCCCAGCATTTT
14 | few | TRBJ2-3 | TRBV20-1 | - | CSASSGPPLDTQYF | TGCAGTGCTAGTTCCGGGCCGCCGTTAGATACGCAGTATTTT
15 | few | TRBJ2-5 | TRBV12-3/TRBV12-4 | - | CASSPSRGNQETQYF | TGTGCCAGCAGCCCGAGTAGAGGCAACCAAGAGACCCAGTACTTC
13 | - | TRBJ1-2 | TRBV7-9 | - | CASSLMAGSGYTF | TGTGCCAGCAGCTTAATGGCAGGGAGTGGCTACACCTTC
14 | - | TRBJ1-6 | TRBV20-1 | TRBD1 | CSPKPGQGYSPLHF | TGCAGCCCTAAACCGGGACAGGGCTATTCACCCCTCCACTTT
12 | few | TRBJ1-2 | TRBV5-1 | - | CASSFERAGYTF | TGCGCCAGCAGCTTTGAAAGGGCTGGCTACACCTTC
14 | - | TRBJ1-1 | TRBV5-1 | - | CASSPDRLGTEAFF | TGCGCCAGCAGTCCTGACAGGCTCGGGACTGAAGCTTTCTTT
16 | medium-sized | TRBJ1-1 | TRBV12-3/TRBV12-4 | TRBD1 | CASSPPGQGRGTEAFF | TGTGCCAGCAGTCCGCCGGGACAGGGCCGAGGCACTGAAGCTTTCTTT
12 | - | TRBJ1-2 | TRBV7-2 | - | CASSLSWRGYTF | TGTGCCAGCAGCTTATCTTGGAGGGGCTACACCTTC
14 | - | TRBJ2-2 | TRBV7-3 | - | CASSNTRNTGELFF | TGTGCCAGCAGCAACACCAGGAACACCGGGGAGCTGTTTTTT
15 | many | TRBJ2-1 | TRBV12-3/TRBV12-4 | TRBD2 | CASSRLSGGYNEQFF | TGTGCCAGCAGCCGACTTAGCGGGGGCTACAATGAGCAGTTCTTC
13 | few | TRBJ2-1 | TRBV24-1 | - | CATSGSGPNEQFF | TGTGCCACCAGTGGGTCGGGTCCCAATGAGCAGTTCTTC
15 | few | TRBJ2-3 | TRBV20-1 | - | CSATAPARDTDTQYF | TGCAGTGCCACCGCACCAGCGAGGGACACAGATACGCAGTATTTT
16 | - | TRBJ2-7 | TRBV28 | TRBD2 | CASSLTVSGTHYEQYF | TGTGCCAGCAGTTTGACCGTGAGCGGGACTCACTACGAGCAGTACTTC
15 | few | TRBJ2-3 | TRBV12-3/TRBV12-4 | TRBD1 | CASSFDRVSTDTQYF | TGTGCCAGCAGTTTCGACAGGGTTAGCACAGATACGCAGTATTTT
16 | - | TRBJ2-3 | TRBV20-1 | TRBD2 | CSARRLASGSTDTQYF | TGCAGTGCTAGGAGATTGGCTAGCGGGAGCACAGATACGCAGTATTTT
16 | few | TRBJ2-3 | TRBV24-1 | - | CATSGDRSASTDTQYF | TGTGCCACCAGTGGGGATCGGTCAGCTAGCACAGATACGCAGTATTTT
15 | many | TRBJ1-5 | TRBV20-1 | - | CSARIAGASNQPQHF | TGCAGTGCTAGGATCGCCGGTGCAAGCAATCAGCCCCAGCATTTT
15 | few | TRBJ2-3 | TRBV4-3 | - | CASSQVGLGSDTQYF | TGCGCCAGCAGCCAAGTGGGGCTCGGGTCAGATACGCAGTATTTT
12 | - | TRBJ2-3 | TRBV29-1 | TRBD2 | CSVGREGDTQYF | TGCAGCGTTGGAAGGGAGGGGGATACGCAGTATTTT
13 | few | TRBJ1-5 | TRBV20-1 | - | CSALATGNQPQHF | TGCAGTGCTCTCGCGACAGGTAATCAGCCCCAGCATTTT
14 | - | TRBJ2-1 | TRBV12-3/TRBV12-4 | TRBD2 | CASSRTSGIPEQFF | TGTGCCAGCAGTCGGACTAGCGGGATCCCTGAGCAGTTCTTC
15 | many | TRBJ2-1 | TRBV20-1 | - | CSASQTSPWYGEQFF | TGCAGTGCCTCTCAGACATCCCCCTGGTACGGTGAGCAGTTCTTC
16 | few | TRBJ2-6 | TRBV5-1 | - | CASSAETRSGANVLTF | TGCGCCAGCAGCGCGGAGACTAGATCTGGGGCCAACGTCCTGACTTTC
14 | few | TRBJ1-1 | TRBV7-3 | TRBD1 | CASSPAGGNTEAFF | TGTGCCAGCAGCCCGGCAGGGGGGAACACTGAAGCTTTCTTT
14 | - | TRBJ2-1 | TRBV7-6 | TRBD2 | CASSSLAGGGEQFF | TGTGCCAGCAGCTCCCTCGCGGGAGGAGGTGAGCAGTTCTTC
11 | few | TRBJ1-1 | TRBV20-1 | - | CSAREGTEAFF | TGCAGTGCTAGGGAGGGAACTGAAGCTTTCTTT
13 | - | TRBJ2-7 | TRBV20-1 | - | CSDQQRTHYEQYF | TGCAGTGATCAGCAAAGGACCCACTACGAGCAGTACTTC
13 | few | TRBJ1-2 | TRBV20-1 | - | CSATGRGRDGYTF | TGCAGTGCTACAGGCAGGGGTAGGGATGGCTACACCTTC
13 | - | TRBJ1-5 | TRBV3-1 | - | CASSQRSQQPQHF | TGTGCCAGCAGCCAACGAAGTCAGCAGCCCCAGCATTTT
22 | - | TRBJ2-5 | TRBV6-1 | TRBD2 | CASSELHRLSTSGKIWGETQYF | TGTGCCAGCAGTGAACTCCATCGCCTCTCGACTAGCGGCAAAATCTGGGGGGAGACCCAGTACTTC
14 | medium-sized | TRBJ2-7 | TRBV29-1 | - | CSAQQGAGHYEQYF | TGCAGCGCCCAGCAGGGCGCAGGCCATTACGAGCAGTACTTC
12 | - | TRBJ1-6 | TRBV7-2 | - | CASAGNNSPLHF | TGTGCCAGCGCTGGAAATAATTCACCCCTCCACTTT
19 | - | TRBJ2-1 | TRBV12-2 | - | CASRLVSRGGDVSYNEQFF | TGTGCAAGTCGCTTGGTGTCACGGGGAGGGGATGTCTCCTACAATGAGCAGTTCTTC
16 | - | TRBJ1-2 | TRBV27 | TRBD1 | CASSLTRDSLLYGYTF | TGTGCCAGCAGTTTAACGAGGGACAGCCTCCTCTATGGCTACACCTTC
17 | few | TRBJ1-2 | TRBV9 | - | CASSVVLLRVSNYGYTF | TGTGCCAGCAGCGTAGTCCTTCTCAGGGTTTCTAACTATGGCTACACCTTC
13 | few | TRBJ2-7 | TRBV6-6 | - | CASSQGWVYEQYF | TGTGCCAGCAGCCAAGGGTGGGTGTACGAGCAGTACTTC
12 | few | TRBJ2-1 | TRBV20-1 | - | CSAELASNEQFF | TGCAGTGCTGAACTAGCAAGCAATGAGCAGTTCTTC
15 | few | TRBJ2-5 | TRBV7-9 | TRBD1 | CASSTPGQGTETQYF | TGTGCCAGCAGCACCCCCGGACAGGGCACCGAGACCCAGTACTTC
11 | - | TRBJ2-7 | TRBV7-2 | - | CASSPPKEQYF | TGTGCCAGCAGCCCACCTAAAGAGCAGTACTTC
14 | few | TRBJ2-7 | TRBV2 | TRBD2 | CASGQGREGYEQYF | TGTGCCAGCGGGCAGGGTCGGGAGGGGTACGAGCAGTACTTC